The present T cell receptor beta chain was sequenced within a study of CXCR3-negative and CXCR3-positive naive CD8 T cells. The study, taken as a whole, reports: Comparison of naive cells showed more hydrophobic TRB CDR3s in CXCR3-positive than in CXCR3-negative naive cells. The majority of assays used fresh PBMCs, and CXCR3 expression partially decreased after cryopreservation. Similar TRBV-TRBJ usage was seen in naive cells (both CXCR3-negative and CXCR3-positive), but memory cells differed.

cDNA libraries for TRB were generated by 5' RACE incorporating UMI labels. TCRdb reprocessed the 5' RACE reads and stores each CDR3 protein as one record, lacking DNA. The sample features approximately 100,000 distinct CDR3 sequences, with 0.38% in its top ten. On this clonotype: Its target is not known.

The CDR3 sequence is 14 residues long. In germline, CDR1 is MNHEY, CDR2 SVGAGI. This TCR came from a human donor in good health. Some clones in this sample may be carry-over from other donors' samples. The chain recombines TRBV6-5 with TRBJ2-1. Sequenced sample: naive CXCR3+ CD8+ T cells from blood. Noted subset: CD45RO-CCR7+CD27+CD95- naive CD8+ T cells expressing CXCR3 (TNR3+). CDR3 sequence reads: CASSYLRVDSEQFF.